The source of this T cell receptor beta chain is a study of Graves' ophthalmopathy and Graves' hyperthyroidism. Study observations and caveats: Both a roughly 70% sensitivity and an approximately 79% specificity characterized the model's predictions of ophthalmopathy progression.

The authors amplified TCR beta CDR3 regions from RNA transcripts. Investigators did first-round RT-PCR with HTBI primers, then second-round multiplex PCR. TCRdb ran MiXCR on the multiplex PCR reads and lists one entry per CDR3 protein. The sample contains 210,000 or so distinct CDR3 sequences, 25% to 30% of which appear only once. The germline CDR1 and CDR2 sequences are SGHTA and FQGNSA. V lost 1 base, J lost 7 bases, and 3 bases stayed unmatched. The CDR3 covers 13 residues. There are many counts of this clonotype. Its antigen is not known. The TCR comes from a man aged 45-65 years with Graves' ophthalmopathy. This rearrangement joins TRBV7-2 to TRBJ1-2, with 7 bases matching TRBD1. Sample: peripheral blood. The CDR3 DNA follows: TGTGCCAGCAGCTTAGACAGGGGATCTGGCTACACCTTC. Residues: CASSLDRGSGYTF.